This T cell receptor (beta chain) was profiled in a study of identical twins. A universal primer binding site was introduced by template switching. The final cDNA contained unique molecular identifiers. Using its own MiXCR run on the 5' RACE reads, TCRdb lists one record per CDR3 protein. The repertoire consists of a few hundred thousand distinct CDR3 sequences, with 7.5% to 10% occurring once and the leading ten covering 2.5% to 3%. The CDR3 consists of 17 residues. Deletions cut 0 bases from V and 3 bases from J, with 15 bases between. Germline CDR1 LGHNA, CDR2 YSLEER. This sample also belongs to another study, concerning yellow fever vaccine responses in identical twins.

The chain carries TRBV4-3 and TRBJ2-1; weak D call: TRBD2 (6 bases). This receptor was obtained from a woman between 18 and 29 years old in good health. The sample comprised PBMCs. Here the CDR3 DNA reads TGCGCCAGCAGCCAAGACTACCGGGACTCTTTCTACAATGAGCAGTTCTTC. Encoded protein: CASSQDYRDSFYNEQFF.